Each of the 25 T cell receptor beta chains below was sequenced from the same sample in a study of blood T cell repertoires in COVID-19. Sequenced by immunoSEQ multiplex PCR; TCRdb stores in-frame clones only, minus some. This table has a few hundred thousand clones, nearly 90% appearing once. Sequenced input: peripheral blood. The source is a woman under 30 who had recovered from COVID-19.

The V call is TRBV3-1 (or the pseudogene TRBV3-2), the J call TRBJ2-1; tentatively, D is TRBD2 (7 bases). Between the trimmed V and J ends, which lost 1 base and 5 bases, there was a span of 15 bases. The CDR3 covers 16 residues. CDR1 LGHDT and CDR2 YNNKEL come from the germline V gene (reference sequence). This CDR3 reads CASSQGGRGANNEQFF. The CDR3 bases are TGTGCCAGCAGCCAAGGAGGGAGGGGGGCTAACAATGAGCAGTTCTTC.

This chain uses TRBV19 with TRBJ2-2; the D is unclear. V gave up 4 bases and J gave up 6 bases, with 9 bases separating them. CDR1 and CDR2 (germline): LNHDA, SQIVND (reference sequence). CDR3 length: 13 amino acids. The CDR3 here is CASSTLSAGELFF. CDR3 nucleotide sequence: TGTGCCAGTAGTACTCTCTCGGCCGGGGAGCTGTTTTTT.

V gene TRBV3-1 (or the pseudogene TRBV3-2) combines with J gene TRBJ2-7; maybe TRBD2 (5 bases). In germline, CDR1 is LGHDT, CDR2 YNNKEL (reference sequence). CDR3 size: 13 residues. The germline V and J ends were trimmed by 4 bases and 7 bases, with 14 bases remaining between them. For the CDR3, the DNA is TGTGCCAGCAGCCCTCGAGGGTCGGGGGAGCAGTACTTC. This gives the protein CASSPRGSGEQYF.

The chain has TRBV6-5 and TRBJ2-7, with a possible D match to TRBD1 (5 bases). Germline-derived CDR1 and CDR2 are MNHEY and SVGAGI. V lost 2 bases and J lost 6, with 14 bases in between. This CDR3 is built from 14 residues. The CDR3 nucleotides are TGTGCCAGCAGTTACGGGGCCCCGCTCGGCGAGCAGTACTTC. Translating it yields CASSYGAPLGEQYF.

V is TRBV6-6 and J is TRBJ2-5; D gene ambiguous. Germline V gene lookup returns CDR1 MNHNY and CDR2 SVGAGI (reference sequence). This CDR3 has 14 residues. Trimming shortened V by 5 bases and J by 2 bases, and 12 bases separated the two germline ends. The CDR3 loop reads CASSNSETQETQYF. The CDR3 DNA reads as TGTGCCAGCAGTAATTCTGAGACTCAAGAGACCCAGTACTTC.

The chain links TRBV5-4 to TRBJ2-1, with D hard to call. V was cut by 0 bases and J by 8 bases, with 9 bases left in between. This CDR3 comprises 13 residues. Germline-derived CDR1 and CDR2 are SGHNT and YYREEE (reference sequence). CDR3 sequence reads: CASSLVSRDEQFF. The CDR3 DNA reads as TGTGCCAGCAGCTTGGTCTCTCGGGATGAGCAGTTCTTC.

The CDR3 sequence is CASRTSGRGTDTQYF. The CDR3 DNA follows: TGTGCCAGCAGGACTAGCGGGAGGGGGACAGATACGCAGTATTTT. The rearrangement joins TRBV2 to TRBJ2-3, with TRBD2 matching 14 bases. CDR1 and CDR2 from the germline V gene are SNHLY and FYNNEI. V lost 6 bases to trimming and J lost 3 bases; unmatched junction nucleotides: 2. CDR3 size: 15 residues.

CDR3 region: CASSSGTDTQYF. As DNA, the CDR3 is TGTGCCAGCAGCTCCGGGACAGATACGCAGTATTTT. The V gene is TRBV6-5, the J gene TRBJ2-3; D is unresolved. The V and J ends lost 6 bases and 3 bases respectively, with 7 bases between them. CDR1 and CDR2 from the germline V gene are MNHEY and SVGAGI. This CDR3 spans 12 amino acids.

The chain combines TRBV7-2 with TRBJ2-7; D is uncertain. The CDR3 is 12 amino acids. Germline CDR1 reads SGHTA; CDR2 reads FQGNSA. V lost 3 bases and J 4 bases, leaving 7 bases between the germline ends. The CDR3 is CASSLNGYEQYF. In nucleotides, the CDR3 is TGTGCCAGCAGCTTGAACGGGTACGAGCAGTACTTC.

V is TRBV21-1 and J is TRBJ1-5; the table names TRBD1, a call not compared with the DNA. TRBV21-1 is classified as a pseudogene. This CDR3 has 19 amino acids. The CDR3 nucleotides read TGTGCCAGCAGCTCAAGTCCCAATAAACGGGACAGGGCCCACCAGCCCCAGCATTTT. Protein product: CASSSSPNKRDRAHQPQHF.

CDR3 region: CASSGSRRADYGYTF. The CDR3 DNA reads as TGTGCCAGCAGTGGCTCCCGCAGGGCGGACTATGGCTACACCTTC. The chain employs TRBV2 and TRBJ1-2; maybe TRBD1 (5 bases). V dropped 4 bases and J dropped 3 bases, with 15 bases sitting between them. The CDR3 has 15 amino acids. Germline CDR1 SNHLY, CDR2 FYNNEI. The whole variable domain, filled in from reference TRBV2 and TRBJ1-2, reads EPEVTQTPSHQVTQMGQEVILRCVPISNHLYFYWYRQILGQKVEFLVSFYNNEISEKSEIFDDQFSVERPDGSNFTLKIRSTKLEDSAMYFCASSGSRRADYGYTFGSGTRLTVV.

The CDR3 DNA reads TGTGCCAGCAGCCAAGTAGGGGTTTCACCCCTCCACTTT. Its translation: CASSQVGVSPLHF. The genes are TRBV14 and TRBJ1-6; D is possibly TRBD1 (5 bases). Germline V gene data show CDR1 as SGHDN and CDR2 as FVKESK. The CDR3 runs to 13 residues. V was pared by 1 base and J by 9 bases, with 7 bases between.

This chain uses TRBV28 with TRBJ1-5, with a weak D call TRBD1 (6 bases). In germline, CDR1 is MDHEN, CDR2 SYDVKM. The CDR3 runs 14 residues. Trimming shortened V by 4 bases and J by 6 bases, and 13 bases separated the two germline ends. DNA for the CDR3: TGTGCCAGCAGTTCTGGGGGCGCGACTCAGCCCCAGCATTTT. Translation gives CASSSGGATQPQHF.

The genes are TRBV2 and TRBJ1-1; no clear D gene. Germline CDR1 reads SNHLY; CDR2 reads FYNNEI. This CDR3 has 13 amino acids. Trimming removed 6 bases at V and 4 bases at J, with 12 bases between. CDR3 residues: CASSRAAGTEAFF. The CDR3 region has the DNA TGTGCCAGCAGCCGGGCCGCGGGCACTGAAGCTTTCTTT.

The chain's CDR3 is CASSPGGNGYTF. The DNA for the CDR3 is TGTGCCAGCTCACCTGGGGGGAATGGCTACACCTTC. The chain recombines TRBV18 with TRBJ1-2; weak D call: TRBD1 (5 bases). Germline V lookup: CDR1 KGHSH, CDR2 LQKENI. With 3 bases removed from V and 6 bases from J, the gap between germline ends came to 8 bases. CDR3 length: 12 residues.

The chain carries TRBV6-1 and TRBJ2-7; 8 bases align to TRBD1. J was trimmed by 4 bases and V by 3 bases; bases with no gene match: 5. Germline V gene data show CDR1 as MNHNS and CDR2 as SASEGT. The length of the CDR3 is 14 residues. In DNA form, the CDR3 reads TGTGCCAGCAGTGACGGAACAGGGGGTTACGAGCAGTACTTC. The encoded protein is CASSDGTGGYEQYF.

The V gene is TRBV19, the J gene TRBJ1-2, with 9 bases aligning to TRBD1. The germline V gene has CDR1 LNHDA and CDR2 SQIVND (reference sequence). The CDR3 covers 16 residues. V lost 5 bases, J lost 0 bases, and 7 bases stayed unmatched. For the CDR3, the DNA is TGTGCCAGTAGTCCCCGGACAGGGGCCCCTAACTATGGCTACACCTTC. As protein: CASSPRTGAPNYGYTF.

The rearrangement uses TRBV10-3 and TRBJ2-1; 7 bases match TRBD2. Trimming cost V 4 bases and J 5 bases; bases outside gene matches: 8. The germline V gene has CDR1 ENHRY and CDR2 SYGVKD. The CDR3 consists of 15 residues. This CDR3 is CAISGSPAGDNEQFF. The CDR3 DNA sequence: TGTGCCATCAGTGGATCACCGGCGGGAGACAATGAGCAGTTCTTC.

The CDR3, as DNA: TGTGCCAGCAGTGAAAGGACTAAAAGCTCCTACAATGAGCAGTTCTTC. Its translation is CASSERTKSSYNEQFF. The chain combines TRBV2 with TRBJ2-1, with TRBD2 as a possible D gene (6 bases). Germline CDR1 reads SNHLY; CDR2 reads FYNNEI. The CDR3 is 16 residues long. V gave up 2 bases and J gave up 0 bases, with 11 bases separating them.

This chain connects TRBV9 to TRBJ2-5; 12 bases are a match to TRBD2. The CDR3 covers 15 residues. Germline V gives CDR1 SGDLS, CDR2 YYNGEE. V dropped 0 bases and J dropped 5; count of bases not matched to a gene: 2. The CDR3 DNA reads TGTGCCAGCAGCGTAGGACTAGCGGGAGCGGAGACCCAGTACTTC. It specifies CASSVGLAGAETQYF.

This chain uses TRBV20-1 with TRBJ2-1; TRBD2 aligns across 11 bases. J gave up 6 bases and V 3 bases, and 4 bases lay outside the gene matches. This CDR3 spans 14 amino acids. Germline CDR1 DFQATT, CDR2 SNEGSKA (reference sequence). CDR3 DNA sequence: TGCAGTGCTAGTCTACTAGCGGGAGTCAATGAGCAGTTCTTC. It codes for CSASLLAGVNEQFF.

This chain joins TRBV18 and TRBJ2-3; TRBD2 matches 10 bases. In germline, CDR1 is KGHSH, CDR2 LQKENI. The CDR3 runs to 16 residues. The V segment lost 3 bases and the J segment 0 bases; nucleotides outside the gene matches: 3. CDR3 nucleotide sequence: TGTGCCAGCTCACCTGGACTAGCGGTTAGCACAGATACGCAGTATTTT. This sequence encodes CASSPGLAVSTDTQYF. Complete variable domain (other parts from reference TRBV18 and TRBJ2-3): NAGVMQNPRHLVRRRGQEARLRCSPMKGHSHVYWYRQLPEEGLKFMVYLQKENIIDESGMPKERFSAEFPKEGPSILRIQQVVRGDSAAYFCASSPGLAVSTDTQYFGPGTRLTVL.

The J gene is TRBJ1-1, the V gene TRBV20-1; D is unclear. The CDR3 length is 11 residues. The ends were cut back, 2 bases at V and 7 bases at J, with 8 bases in the middle. The germline V gene encodes CDR1 DFQATT and CDR2 SNEGSKA (reference sequence). The CDR3 DNA reads as TGCAGTGCTAGACCAAACGGTGAAGCTTTCTTT. Its protein is CSARPNGEAFF.

The chain is built from TRBV4-2 and TRBJ1-3, with D hard to call. V gave up 0 bases and J gave up 3 bases, with 18 bases separating them. The CDR3 loop spans 18 amino acids. Germline CDR1 is LGHNA and CDR2 is YNFKEQ. Written as DNA, the CDR3 is TGTGCCAGCAGCCAAGATCCCGCGAGGAGTTCGGTTGGAAACACCATATATTTT. This gives the protein CASSQDPARSSVGNTIYF.

The chain combines TRBV19 with TRBJ1-5, with D perhaps matching TRBD1 (5 bases). V was cut by 2 bases and J by 7 bases, with 12 bases left in between. CDR1 is LNHDA, CDR2 SQIVND, per germline (reference sequence). The CDR3 extends over 14 amino acids. CDR3 amino acids: CASSIQGVAQPQHF. For the CDR3, the DNA is TGTGCCAGTAGTATACAGGGTGTGGCGCAGCCCCAGCATTTT. The variable domain in full, with the rest retrieved from reference TRBV19 and TRBJ1-5, is DGGITQSPKYLFRKEGQNVTLSCEQNLNHDAMYWYRQDPGQGLRLIYYSQIVNDFQKGDIAEGYSVSREKKESFPLTVTSAQKNPTAFYLCASSIQGVAQPQHFGDGTRLSIL.